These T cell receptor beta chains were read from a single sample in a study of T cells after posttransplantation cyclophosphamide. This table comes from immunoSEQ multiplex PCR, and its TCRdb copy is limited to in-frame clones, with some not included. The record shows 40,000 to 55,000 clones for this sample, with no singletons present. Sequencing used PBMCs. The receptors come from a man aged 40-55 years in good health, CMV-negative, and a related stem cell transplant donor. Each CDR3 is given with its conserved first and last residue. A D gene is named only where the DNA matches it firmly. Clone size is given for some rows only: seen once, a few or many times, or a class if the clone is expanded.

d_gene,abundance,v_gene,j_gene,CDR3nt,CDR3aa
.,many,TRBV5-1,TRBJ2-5,TGCGCCAGCAGCTTAGGGAACTCCAGGACAGAAGAGACCCAGTACTTC,CASSLGNSRTEETQYF
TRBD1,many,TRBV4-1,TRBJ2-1,TGCGCCAGCAGCCAAGTTCTCCCCCGGGACAGGGCGGTCGGTGAGCAGTTCTTC,CASSQVLPRDRAVGEQFF
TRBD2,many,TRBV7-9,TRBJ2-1,TGTGCCAGCAGCTCCCCCGACGCGGGAGGGGGAAAAGAGCAGTTCTTC,CASSSPDAGGGKEQFF
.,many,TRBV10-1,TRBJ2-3,TGCGCCAGCAGTGACAGACTGCCTGACGGTCCAGATACGCAGTATTTT,CASSDRLPDGPDTQYF
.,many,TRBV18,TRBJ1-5,TGTGCCAGCTCTCGAGGTGGAGGCAATCAGCCCCAGCATTTT,CASSRGGGNQPQHF
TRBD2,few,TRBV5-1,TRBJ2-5,TGCGCCAGCAGTTTCATCTTTGGACTAGCGGGTAATCAAGAGACCCAGTACTTC,CASSFIFGLAGNQETQYF
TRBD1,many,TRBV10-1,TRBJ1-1,TGCGCCAGCAGTGAAGGGACAGTCTTTGAAGCTTTCTTT,CASSEGTVFEAFF
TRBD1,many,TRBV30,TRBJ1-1,TGTGCCTGGAGTAAGTGGCAGGGGGGCACTGAAGCTTTCTTT,CAWSKWQGGTEAFF
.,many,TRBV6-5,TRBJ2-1,TGTGCCAGCAGTAGTAGACTCTCACGAGGAGAGCAGTTCTTC,CASSSRLSRGEQFF
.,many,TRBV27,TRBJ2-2,TGTGCCAGCAGTTTAAAGTCAGGGTGGGTTGTGAATACCGGGGAGCTGTTTTTT,CASSLKSGWVVNTGELFF
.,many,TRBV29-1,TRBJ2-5,TGCAGCGTTGAATTGGGGGTTTCCTTCAGGGGGACCCAGTACTTC,CSVELGVSFRGTQYF
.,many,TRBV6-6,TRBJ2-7,TGTGCCAGCAGTTACTCGATAAACCAGGGCTACGAGCAGTACTTC,CASSYSINQGYEQYF
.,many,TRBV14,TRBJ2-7,TGTGCCAGCAGCCCGGTCTCCTACGAGCAGTACTTC,CASSPVSYEQYF
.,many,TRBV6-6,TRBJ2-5,TGTGCCAGCAGTTCCCTCACAGGGTCAAGGCGGGAGACCCAGTACTTC,CASSSLTGSRRETQYF
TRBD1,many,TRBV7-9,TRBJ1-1,TGTGCCAGCAGTCGAGCGTACAGGGGAACTGAAGCTTTCTTT,CASSRAYRGTEAFF
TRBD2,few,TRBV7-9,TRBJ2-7,TGTGCCAGCAGCCCAGGGAGGGAGGGAAGGAAATCCTACGAGCAGTACTTC,CASSPGREGRKSYEQYF
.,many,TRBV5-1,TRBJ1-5,TGCGCCAGCAGCTTGGAACCCCAAAGAGGGAATCAGCCCCAGCATTTT,CASSLEPQRGNQPQHF
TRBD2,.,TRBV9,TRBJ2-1,TGTGCCAGCAGCCCGGGGGGGGGCTACAATGAGCAGTTCTTC,CASSPGGGYNEQFF
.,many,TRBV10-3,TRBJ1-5,TGTGCCATCAAGGAGATCAATCAGCCCCAGCATTTT,CAIKEINQPQHF
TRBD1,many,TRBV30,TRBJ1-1,TGTGCCTGGAGTGACGGGACAGGGAACACTGAAGCTTTCTTT,CAWSDGTGNTEAFF
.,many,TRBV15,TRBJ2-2,TGTGCCACCAGCAGTCACAAGCGAAACACCGGGGAGCTGTTTTTT,CATSSHKRNTGELFF
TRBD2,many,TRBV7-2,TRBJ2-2,TGTGCCAGCAGCACGGGACTAGCGGGAGCCGCCGGGGAGCTGTTTTTT,CASSTGLAGAAGELFF
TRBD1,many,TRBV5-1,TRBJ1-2,TGCGCCAGCAGCTTGGTTTCAGGGGGCGACGGCTACACCTTC,CASSLVSGGDGYTF
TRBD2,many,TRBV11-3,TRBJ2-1,TGTGCCAGCAGTTCTAGCGGGAGGACGCAGTTCTTC,CASSSSGRTQFF
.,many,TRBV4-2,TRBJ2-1,TGTGCCAGCAGCCAAGATGAATCGGATGAGCAGTTCTTC,CASSQDESDEQFF
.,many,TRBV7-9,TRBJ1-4,TGTGCCAGCAGCTTACGGGCAGGGCGGAGGGATGAAAAACTGTTTTTT,CASSLRAGRRDEKLFF
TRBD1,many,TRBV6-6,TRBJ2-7,TGTGCCAGCAGCGCGGGGACAGGGGATCAGGGCTACGAGCAGTACTTC,CASSAGTGDQGYEQYF
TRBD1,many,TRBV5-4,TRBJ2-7,TGTGCCAGCAGCCCCAGGGGGCGTAGTAACGAGCAGTACTTC,CASSPRGRSNEQYF
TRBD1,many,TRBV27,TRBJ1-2,TGTGCCAGCAGTCCCTCCCGGGACAGCTATGGCTACACCTTC,CASSPSRDSYGYTF
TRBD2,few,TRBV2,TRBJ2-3,TGTGCCAGCAGTGTTAGCGGGACTAGCACAGATACGCAGTATTTT,CASSVSGTSTDTQYF
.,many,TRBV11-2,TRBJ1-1,TGTGCCAGCAGCGCTGGTCCAGGGGAGGGAGCTTTCTTT,CASSAGPGEGAFF
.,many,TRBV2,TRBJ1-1,TGTGCCAGCAGCGCCGAGAAGGAGGGCACTGAAGCTTTCTTT,CASSAEKEGTEAFF
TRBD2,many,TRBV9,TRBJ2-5,TGTGCCAGCAGCGCTGGCGGGACTAGCGGTTCAGAGACCCAGTACTTC,CASSAGGTSGSETQYF
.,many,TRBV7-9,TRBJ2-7,TGTGCCAGCAGCTTTTTGGGAGAGGGGAGGAACGAGCAGTACTTC,CASSFLGEGRNEQYF
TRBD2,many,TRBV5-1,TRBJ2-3,TGCGCCAGCGCCCTCTCACTAGCGGGAACTAGCACAGATACGCAGTATTTT,CASALSLAGTSTDTQYF
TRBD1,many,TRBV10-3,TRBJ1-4,TGTGCCATCAGTGAGGGGACAGGGGGTGAAAAACTGTTTTTT,CAISEGTGGEKLFF
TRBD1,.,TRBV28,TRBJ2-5,TGTGCCAGCAGCCCCAGGGGGTGGGCACAAGAGACCCAGTACTTC,CASSPRGWAQETQYF